Listed below are T cell receptor beta chains from one sample, sequenced in a study of CD8+ T cells in alopecia areata. TCRdb keeps only in-frame clones here, not all; method: immunoSEQ multiplex PCR. The table lists around 140,000 clones, around 87% of them singletons, with roughly 16% in the top ten. The material was CD8+ T cells sorted from blood, obtained at week 0. Receptors originate from a human donor with alopecia areata. Both conserved end residues are part of each CDR3. D genes are given only for firm matches. Size values are once, few and many counts, or a class for expanded clones, and some rows have none.

d_gene	v_gene	j_gene	abundance	CDR3aa	CDR3nt
-	TRBV4-1	TRBJ1-6	-	CASSQDGPGTYNSPLHF	TGCGCCAGCAGCCAGGACGGCCCCGGGACCTATAATTCACCCCTCCACTTT
TRBD2	TRBV9	TRBJ2-7	few	CASSVEAGGPYEQYF	TGTGCCAGCAGCGTAGAAGCGGGAGGCCCCTACGAGCAGTACTTC
-	TRBV6-4	TRBJ1-2	-	CASSDSGVGYTF	TGTGCCAGCAGTGACTCTGGGGTCGGCTACACCTTC
-	TRBV29-1	TRBJ2-5	-	CSVDNGPLHSETQYF	TGCAGCGTTGATAACGGGCCTCTTCATAGCGAGACCCAGTACTTC
-	TRBV7-9	TRBJ2-5	-	CASSQSASGLQETQYF	TGTGCCAGCAGCCAATCCGCCTCAGGACTTCAAGAGACCCAGTACTTC
TRBD1	TRBV5-1	TRBJ2-3	-	CAGRDSTSTDTQYF	TGCGCCGGACGGGACAGTACTAGCACAGATACGCAGTATTTT
-	TRBV4-1	TRBJ2-1	-	CASSQGQFYKFF	TGCGCCAGCAGCCAAGGACAGTTTTATAAGTTCTTC
-	TRBV9	TRBJ2-7	-	CASSAPLGEQYF	TGTGCCAGCAGCGCCCCTCTTGGCGAGCAGTACTTC
-	TRBV7-9	TRBJ1-1	-	CASSEPGPRGLGTEAFF	TGTGCCAGCAGCGAGCCCGGGCCTAGGGGCCTGGGCACTGAAGCTTTCTTT
-	TRBV29-1	TRBJ2-1	-	CSVTPGEPYNEQFF	TGCAGCGTTACCCCAGGGGAGCCCTACAATGAGCAGTTCTTC
TRBD2	TRBV14	TRBJ2-1	-	CASSNLAGDRENEQFF	TGTGCCAGCAGCAATCTAGCGGGAGACAGGGAGAATGAGCAGTTCTTC
-	TRBV9	TRBJ1-2	once	CASSARDGYTF	TGTGCCAGCAGCGCTCGAGATGGCTACACCTTC
-	TRBV4-1	TRBJ2-1	-	CASSQERITEQFF	TGCGCCAGCAGCCAAGAAAGGATAACTGAGCAGTTCTTC
TRBD2	TRBV27	TRBJ2-7	-	CASSLQGLGDEQYF	TGTGCCAGCAGTTTACAGGGACTAGGCGACGAGCAGTACTTC
TRBD2	TRBV11-2	TRBJ2-5	-	CASSFDGLAGGQETQYF	TGTGCCAGCAGCTTCGACGGACTAGCGGGAGGCCAAGAGACCCAGTACTTC
-	TRBV29-1	TRBJ2-7	-	CSVEVPAGSVYEQYF	TGCAGCGTTGAAGTACCGGCAGGGTCCGTCTACGAGCAGTACTTC
-	TRBV30	TRBJ2-7	once	CAWSEGCCGYEQYF	TGTGCCTGGAGTGAAGGTTGTTGCGGTTACGAGCAGTACTTC
-	TRBV5-4	TRBJ2-7	-	CASSSPYEQYF	TGTGCCAGCAGCTCCCCCTACGAGCAGTACTTC
-	TRBV7-9	TRBJ2-5	-	CASSSFGQYQETQYF	TGTGCCAGCAGCTCATTCGGACAGTATCAAGAGACCCAGTACTTC
-	TRBV27	TRBJ2-7	-	CASSFYSQYEQYF	TGTGCCAGCAGTTTTTACTCTCAGTACGAGCAGTACTTC
TRBD2	TRBV6-5	TRBJ2-1	-	CASSGSGDNEQFF	TGTGCCAGCAGTGGTAGCGGGGACAATGAGCAGTTCTTC
-	TRBV19	TRBJ2-7	-	CASSILVGVYEQYF	TGTGCCAGTAGTATACTTGTTGGGGTCTACGAGCAGTACTTC
-	TRBV6-6	TRBJ1-2	-	CASSYHDNYTF	TGTGCCAGCAGTTACCATGATAACTACACCTTC
TRBD2	TRBV6-5	TRBJ2-1	-	CASSYGTSGNEQFF	TGTGCCAGCAGTTACGGGACTAGCGGCAATGAGCAGTTCTTC
-	TRBV19	TRBJ2-7	-	CASSGGYYEQYF	TGTGCCAGTAGTGGTGGGTACTACGAGCAGTACTTC
TRBD1	TRBV29-1	TRBJ2-7	-	CSVEWEDRGVHEQYF	TGCAGCGTTGAATGGGAGGACAGGGGCGTCCACGAGCAGTACTTC
-	TRBV29-1	TRBJ2-7	-	CSVESQGNEQYF	TGCAGCGTTGAAAGCCAGGGGAACGAGCAGTACTTC
-	TRBV18	TRBJ2-2	-	CASSPGQYNTGELFF	TGTGCCAGCTCACCAGGACAGTACAACACCGGGGAGCTGTTTTTT
-	TRBV7-3	TRBJ2-1	-	CASSVAEGEQFF	TGTGCCAGCAGTGTAGCGGAGGGTGAGCAGTTCTTC
TRBD1	TRBV29-1	TRBJ2-3	-	CSVEGQGETDTQYF	TGCAGCGTTGAAGGTCAGGGGGAGACAGATACGCAGTATTTT
-	TRBV7-9	TRBJ1-1	-	CASSPPWEGTEAFF	TGTGCCAGCAGCCCGCCTTGGGAGGGCACTGAAGCTTTCTTT
-	TRBV23-1	TRBJ2-1	-	CASRTHTSPAGNEQFF	TGCGCCAGCAGAACACACACTAGCCCCGCGGGCAATGAGCAGTTCTTC
-	TRBV29-1	TRBJ2-1	-	CSVKRVGSYNEQFF	TGCAGCGTCAAGCGGGTGGGCTCCTACAATGAGCAGTTCTTC
TRBD1	TRBV6-5	TRBJ1-2	-	CASSWDSYGYTF	TGTGCCAGCAGTTGGGACAGCTATGGCTACACCTTC
TRBD1	TRBV29-1	TRBJ2-5	-	CSVDRPGQQETQYF	TGCAGCGTTGACCGACCGGGACAGCAAGAGACCCAGTACTTC
TRBD1	TRBV27	TRBJ2-7	-	CASRGQVYEQYF	TGTGCCAGCAGGGGACAGGTGTACGAGCAGTACTTC
TRBD2	TRBV7-9	TRBJ2-1	-	CASSPPSGTPSYNEQFF	TGTGCCAGCAGCCCCCCTAGCGGGACGCCCTCCTACAATGAGCAGTTCTTC
TRBD1	TRBV7-9	TRBJ1-1	-	CASSLVSGDRGNTEAFF	TGTGCCAGCAGCTTAGTTTCTGGGGACAGGGGGAACACTGAAGCTTTCTTT
-	TRBV29-1	TRBJ2-1	-	CSVEDHRLNEQFF	TGCAGCGTTGAAGATCATCGTTTGAATGAGCAGTTCTTC